Listed below are T cell receptor beta chains from one sample, sequenced in a study of blood T cell repertoires in COVID-19. Assay used: immunoSEQ multiplex PCR; TCRdb lists only in-frame clones, some missing. This sample has 270,000 or so clones, with 84% found just once. Source material: peripheral blood. The receptors derive from a human donor in a cohort sampled during active COVID-19. Each CDR3 is given with its conserved first and last residue. A D gene is named only where the DNA matches it firmly. For some rows the clone size is stated as once, few or many, or as a class when expanded; others skip it.

D: TRBD1; size: -; V: TRBV18; J: TRBJ2-5; CDR3: CATLGTAQETQYF; DNA: TGTGCCACCCTAGGGACAGCGCAAGAGACCCAGTACTTC
D: TRBD2; size: few; V: TRBV12-3/TRBV12-4; J: TRBJ2-1; CDR3: CASRKREQGEQFF; DNA: TGTGCCAGCAGGAAGCGGGAGCAAGGAGAGCAGTTCTTC
D: -; size: few; V: TRBV7-8; J: TRBJ1-5; CDR3: CASSLGTGLNQPQHF; DNA: TGTGCCAGCAGCTTAGGTACAGGGCTAAACCAGCCCCAGCATTTT
D: TRBD2; size: -; V: TRBV7-3; J: TRBJ2-5; CDR3: CASSLSLAGGQETQYF; DNA: TGTGCCAGCAGCTTATCCCTAGCGGGCGGCCAAGAGACCCAGTACTTC
D: -; size: -; V: TRBV12-3/TRBV12-4; J: TRBJ1-6; CDR3: CASRRQESPLHF; DNA: TGTGCCAGCAGACGACAGGAGTCACCCCTCCACTTT
D: TRBD1; size: -; V: TRBV19; J: TRBJ1-1; CDR3: CASSALRPTGEYTNTEAFF; DNA: TGTGCCAGTAGTGCCCTCCGCCCGACAGGGGAGTACACAAACACTGAAGCTTTCTTT
D: TRBD1; size: -; V: TRBV19; J: TRBJ1-1; CDR3: CASSRTGEGEAFF; DNA: TGTGCCAGTAGTAGGACAGGGGAGGGTGAAGCTTTCTTT
D: TRBD2; size: -; V: TRBV18; J: TRBJ2-5; CDR3: CASSPTSGRPETQYF; DNA: TGTGCCAGCTCACCCACTAGCGGGAGGCCTGAGACCCAGTACTTC
D: TRBD2; size: -; V: TRBV5-6; J: TRBJ2-7; CDR3: CASSFSGSGYEQYF; DNA: TGTGCCAGCAGCTTTAGCGGGAGCGGGTACGAGCAGTACTTC
D: TRBD1; size: few; V: TRBV5-4; J: TRBJ1-2; CDR3: CASSLTPEGAVGYTF; DNA: TGTGCCAGCAGCCTCACACCAGAGGGGGCGGTCGGCTACACCTTC
D: TRBD1; size: -; V: TRBV5-1; J: TRBJ1-2; CDR3: CASSRLMTGTGVFGYTF; DNA: TGCGCCAGCAGCCGCTTAATGACCGGGACAGGGGTTTTCGGCTACACCTTC
D: TRBD2; size: few; V: TRBV3-1/TRBV3-2; J: TRBJ2-1; CDR3: CASSLGLAGGEQFF; DNA: TGTGCCAGCAGCCTTGGACTAGCGGGAGGTGAGCAGTTCTTC
D: -; size: -; V: TRBV19; J: TRBJ2-7; CDR3: CASSIKGGFYEQYF; DNA: TGTGCCAGTAGTATAAAGGGAGGCTTCTACGAGCAGTACTTC
D: -; size: few; V: TRBV5-6; J: TRBJ2-7; CDR3: CASSLSGTRYEQYF; DNA: TGTGCCAGCAGCTTATCCGGGACTCGCTACGAGCAGTACTTC
D: -; size: -; V: TRBV7-9; J: TRBJ2-7; CDR3: CASSPGQGGGYEQYF; DNA: TGTGCCAGCAGCCCGGGGCAGGGAGGTGGATACGAGCAGTACTTC
D: -; size: -; V: TRBV3-1/TRBV3-2; J: TRBJ2-5; CDR3: CASSQDRLGGETQYF; DNA: TGTGCCAGCAGCCAAGATCGACTAGGCGGCGAGACCCAGTACTTC
D: -; size: -; V: TRBV4-1; J: TRBJ2-7; CDR3: CASSQDSSVNYEQYF; DNA: TGCGCCAGCAGCCAAGATTCTAGCGTAAACTACGAGCAGTACTTC
D: -; size: -; V: TRBV5-6; J: TRBJ1-2; CDR3: CASSPRTSNYGYTF; DNA: TGTGCCAGCAGCCCGCGGACTAGCAACTATGGCTACACCTTC
D: TRBD1; size: -; V: TRBV5-1; J: TRBJ2-1; CDR3: CASSDLRIDRVSYNEQFF; DNA: TGCGCCAGCAGCGACCTTCGCATAGACAGGGTGTCCTACAATGAGCAGTTCTTC
D: -; size: -; V: TRBV19; J: TRBJ2-5; CDR3: CASSIPPGQRQETQYF; DNA: TGTGCCAGTAGTATCCCGCCCGGACAGCGTCAAGAGACCCAGTACTTC
D: -; size: -; V: TRBV24-1; J: TRBJ1-1; CDR3: CATSDQGNTEAFF; DNA: TGTGCCACCAGTGATCAGGGAAACACTGAAGCTTTCTTT
D: -; size: -; V: TRBV10-1; J: TRBJ2-7; CDR3: CASSDGGSGYEQYF; DNA: TGCGCCAGCAGTGATGGGGGGTCGGGCTACGAGCAGTACTTC
D: TRBD1; size: -; V: TRBV5-4; J: TRBJ2-7; CDR3: CASSPGTGSVEQYF; DNA: TGTGCCAGCAGCCCCGGGACAGGGTCCGTCGAGCAGTACTTC
D: -; size: -; V: TRBV7-9; J: TRBJ2-1; CDR3: CASSLVAHNEQFF; DNA: TGTGCCAGCAGCTTAGTAGCGCACAATGAGCAGTTCTTC
D: TRBD2; size: few; V: TRBV5-6; J: TRBJ2-6; CDR3: CASTPPGLAGVTGANVLTF; DNA: TGTGCCAGCACCCCCCCGGGACTAGCGGGAGTAACTGGGGCCAACGTCCTGACTTTC
D: -; size: few; V: TRBV6-5; J: TRBJ2-3; CDR3: CASTKFTTYTDTQYF; DNA: TGTGCCAGCACCAAATTCACGACTTACACAGATACGCAGTATTTT
D: TRBD2; size: -; V: TRBV5-6; J: TRBJ2-1; CDR3: CASSQTSGGHREQFF; DNA: TGTGCCAGCAGCCAGACTAGCGGGGGGCATCGTGAGCAGTTCTTC
D: -; size: -; V: TRBV27; J: TRBJ1-2; CDR3: CASSLQGSHGYTF; DNA: TGTGCCAGCAGTTTACAGGGGAGTCATGGCTACACCTTC
D: TRBD1; size: -; V: TRBV5-4; J: TRBJ1-1; CDR3: CASSLDRGGNTEAFF; DNA: TGTGCCAGCAGCTTGGACAGGGGGGGGAACACTGAAGCTTTCTTT
D: -; size: -; V: TRBV5-1; J: TRBJ1-6; CDR3: CASSLRTAGANSPLHF; DNA: TGCGCCAGCAGCTTGCGTACGGCAGGCGCTAATTCACCCCTCCACTTT
D: -; size: -; V: TRBV7-9; J: TRBJ2-2; CDR3: CASSFLQGPNTGELFF; DNA: TGTGCCAGCAGCTTTCTTCAGGGGCCGAACACCGGGGAGCTGTTTTTT
D: -; size: -; V: TRBV12-1; J: TRBJ2-5; CDR3: CASSYPRWSGRKETQYF; DNA: TGTGCCAGCAGTTACCCGAGGTGGAGCGGGAGAAAAGAGACCCAGTACTTC
D: -; size: once; V: TRBV28; J: TRBJ1-1; CDR3: CASTSGEGTEAFF; DNA: TGTGCCAGCACCTCAGGGGAGGGCACTGAAGCTTTCTTT
D: TRBD2; size: -; V: TRBV2; J: TRBJ2-4; CDR3: CASSAEGKRGAKNIQYF; DNA: TGTGCCAGCAGTGCGGAAGGAAAGCGGGGAGCCAAAAACATTCAGTACTTC
D: -; size: -; V: TRBV7-2; J: TRBJ1-1; CDR3: CASSFLRTEAFF; DNA: TGTGCCAGCAGCTTTTTGCGGACTGAAGCTTTCTTT
D: -; size: -; V: TRBV19; J: TRBJ1-5; CDR3: CASSIGLGRSNQPQHF; DNA: TGTGCCAGTAGTATAGGGTTGGGCCGTAGCAATCAGCCCCAGCATTTT
D: TRBD1; size: -; V: TRBV18; J: TRBJ2-3; CDR3: CASSPRTGGTDTQYF; DNA: TGTGCCAGCTCACCAAGGACAGGTGGCACAGATACGCAGTATTTT
D: -; size: -; V: TRBV18; J: TRBJ2-7; CDR3: CASSPTRTVGEQYF; DNA: TGTGCCAGCTCACCAACACGGACAGTGGGCGAGCAGTACTTC
D: -; size: -; V: TRBV5-6; J: TRBJ1-4; CDR3: CASSAWVRVEEKLFF; DNA: TGTGCCAGCAGCGCCTGGGTCAGGGTGGAAGAAAAACTGTTTTTT
D: -; size: -; V: TRBV3-1/TRBV3-2; J: TRBJ1-6; CDR3: CASSQGQFSLHF; DNA: TGTGCCAGCAGCCAAGGACAGTTTTCCCTCCACTTT
D: TRBD2; size: -; V: TRBV4-3; J: TRBJ2-4; CDR3: CASSPPGLAGIGAKNIQYF; DNA: TGCGCCAGCAGCCCACCGGGACTAGCGGGGATCGGGGCCAAAAACATTCAGTACTTC
D: TRBD1; size: -; V: TRBV6-2/TRBV6-3; J: TRBJ2-7; CDR3: CASSYSALTGRPSVEQYF; DNA: TGTGCCAGCAGTTACTCCGCCTTGACAGGGAGACCCTCTGTCGAGCAGTACTTC
D: -; size: -; V: TRBV2; J: TRBJ1-1; CDR3: CASKGENTEAFF; DNA: TGTGCCAGCAAGGGGGAAAACACTGAAGCTTTCTTT
D: -; size: -; V: TRBV28; J: TRBJ2-7; CDR3: CASSFQGAPYEQYF; DNA: TGTGCCAGCAGTTTTCAAGGGGCCCCCTACGAGCAGTACTTC
D: TRBD1; size: -; V: TRBV5-1; J: TRBJ2-7; CDR3: CASSLAPGQDYEQYF; DNA: TGCGCCAGCAGCTTGGCTCCCGGACAGGACTACGAGCAGTACTTC